The TCR beta chain under discussion was sequenced for a study of cytomegalovirus exposure and HLA in healthy donors. PCR was performed using 60 Vbeta and 13 Jbeta primers. Sequencing was performed with immunoSEQ multiplex PCR; in TCRdb, only in-frame clones are kept and a portion is missing. The profile shows about 140,000 clones, roughly 77% of them singletons. The receptor's source is a woman in her 30s in good health and CMV-seronegative. The sequencing sample was made of PBMCs.

CDR3 in amino acids: CASGGRASGNSYNEQFF. CDR3 DNA: TGTGCCAGCGGTGGTCGGGCTAGCGGGAACTCCTACAATGAGCAGTTCTTC. This rearrangement joins TRBV25-1 to TRBJ2-1; 9 positions agree with TRBD2. V was clipped by 8 bases and J by 0 bases; unmatched bases: 11. The germline gives CDR1 MGHDK, CDR2 SYGVNS. CDR3 length: 17 residues.